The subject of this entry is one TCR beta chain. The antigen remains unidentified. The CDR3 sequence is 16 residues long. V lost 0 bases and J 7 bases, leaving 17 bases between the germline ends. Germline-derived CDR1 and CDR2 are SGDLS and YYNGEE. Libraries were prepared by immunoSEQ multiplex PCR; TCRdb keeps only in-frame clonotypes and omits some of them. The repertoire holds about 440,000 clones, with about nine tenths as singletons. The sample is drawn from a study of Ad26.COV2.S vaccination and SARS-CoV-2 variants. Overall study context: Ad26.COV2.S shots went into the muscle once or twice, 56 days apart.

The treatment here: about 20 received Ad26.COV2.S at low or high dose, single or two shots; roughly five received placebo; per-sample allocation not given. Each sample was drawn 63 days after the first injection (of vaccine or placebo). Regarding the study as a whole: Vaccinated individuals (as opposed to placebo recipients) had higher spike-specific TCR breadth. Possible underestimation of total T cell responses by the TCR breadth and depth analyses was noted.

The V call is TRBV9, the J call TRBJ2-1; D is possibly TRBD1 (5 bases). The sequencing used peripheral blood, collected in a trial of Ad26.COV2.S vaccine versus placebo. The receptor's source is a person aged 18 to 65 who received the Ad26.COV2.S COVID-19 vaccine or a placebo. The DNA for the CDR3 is TGTGCCAGCAGCGTAGGAGGCAGGGCTCTTTGGAATGAGCAGTTCTTC. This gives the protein CASSVGGRALWNEQFF. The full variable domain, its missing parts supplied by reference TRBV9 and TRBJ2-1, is DSGVTQTPKHLITATGQRVTLRCSPRSGDLSVYWYQQSLDQGLQFLIQYYNGEERAKGNILERFSAQQFPDLHSELNLSSLELGDSALYFCASSVGGRALWNEQFFGPGTRLTVL.